The 2 T cell receptor beta chains below were found in one sample sequenced in a study of blood T cell repertoires in COVID-19. The protocol was immunoSEQ multiplex PCR, while the TCRdb copy is restricted to in-frame clones and leaves out a portion. The sample holds around 370,000 clones, around nine tenths seen once. Sequencing used peripheral blood. These receptors all stem from a woman in her late teens or twenties who had recovered from COVID-19.

This chain joins TRBV10-1 and TRBJ2-2, with 7 nucleotides matching TRBD1. Germline CDR1 is WNHNN and CDR2 is SYGVQD (reference sequence). This CDR3 has 17 amino acids. V trimming: 2 bases; J trimming: 1 base; junction bases outside the gene matches: 7. DNA of the CDR3: TGCGCCAGCAGTGAGAGCTACCCAGGGGGGAACACCGGGGAGCTGTTTTTT. Amino acids: CASSESYPGGNTGELFF.

This chain joins TRBV18 and TRBJ1-1, with 8 nucleotides matching TRBD1. This CDR3 is built from 16 residues. V lost 0 bases to trimming and J lost 0 bases; unmatched junction nucleotides: 3. In germline, CDR1 is KGHSH, CDR2 LQKENI. In DNA, the CDR3 is TGTGCCAGCTCACCACCACGGACAGGGCTGAACACTGAAGCTTTCTTT. Its protein product is CASSPPRTGLNTEAFF.